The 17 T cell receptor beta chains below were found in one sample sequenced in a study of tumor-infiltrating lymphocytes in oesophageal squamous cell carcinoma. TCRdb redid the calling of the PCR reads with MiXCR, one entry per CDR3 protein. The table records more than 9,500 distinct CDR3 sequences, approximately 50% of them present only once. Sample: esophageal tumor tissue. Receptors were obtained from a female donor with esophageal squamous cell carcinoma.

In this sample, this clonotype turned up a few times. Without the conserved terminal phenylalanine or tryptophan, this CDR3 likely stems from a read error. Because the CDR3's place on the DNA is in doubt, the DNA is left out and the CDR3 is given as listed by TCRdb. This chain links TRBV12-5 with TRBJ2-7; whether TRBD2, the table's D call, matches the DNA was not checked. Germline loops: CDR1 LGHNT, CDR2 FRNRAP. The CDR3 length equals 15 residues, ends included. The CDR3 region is CASGLGGGRGYTFGS.

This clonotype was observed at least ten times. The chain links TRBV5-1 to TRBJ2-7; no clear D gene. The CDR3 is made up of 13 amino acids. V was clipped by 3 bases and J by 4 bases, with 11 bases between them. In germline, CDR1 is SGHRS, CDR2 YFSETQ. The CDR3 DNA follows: TGCGCCAGCAGCTCCTCCAGAGATTACGAGCAGTACTTC. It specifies CASSSSRDYEQYF.

The CDR3 sequence is CASSLRGGYEQYF. The CDR3 DNA sequence: TGTGCCAGCAGCCTCAGGGGGGGATACGAGCAGTACTTC. The chain couples TRBV7-4 to TRBJ2-3; tentatively, D is TRBD1 or TRBD2 (7 bases each). The J call is uncertain, as TRBJ2-7 better fits the DNA end. CDR3 length equals 13 residues. CDR1 SGHVT and CDR2 SQSDAQ come from the germline V gene.

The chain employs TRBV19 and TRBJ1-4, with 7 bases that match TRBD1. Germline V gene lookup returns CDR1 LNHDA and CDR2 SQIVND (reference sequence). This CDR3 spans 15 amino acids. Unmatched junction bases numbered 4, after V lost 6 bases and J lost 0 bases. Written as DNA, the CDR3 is TGTGCCAGTAGCACAGGGGTTGCAACTAATGAAAAACTGTTTTTT. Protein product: CASSTGVATNEKLFF.

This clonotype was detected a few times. CDR3 in DNA: TGTGCCAGCAGTTTAGTAGCGGGGCCTTACAATGAGCAGTTCTTC. Translating gives CASSLVAGPYNEQFF. The rearrangement links TRBV12-3 or TRBV12-4 to TRBJ2-7; 8 bases match TRBD2. Near its end, the DNA agrees better with TRBJ2-1, so the J call may be wrong. The length of the CDR3 is 15 residues.

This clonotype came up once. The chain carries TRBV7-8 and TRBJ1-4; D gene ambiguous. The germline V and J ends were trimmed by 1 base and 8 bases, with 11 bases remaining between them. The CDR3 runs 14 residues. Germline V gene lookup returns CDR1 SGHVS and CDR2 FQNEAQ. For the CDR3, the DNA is TGTGCCAGCAGCTTAGGGGCGGGGTTGGAAAAACTGTTTTTT. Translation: CASSLGAGLEKLFF.

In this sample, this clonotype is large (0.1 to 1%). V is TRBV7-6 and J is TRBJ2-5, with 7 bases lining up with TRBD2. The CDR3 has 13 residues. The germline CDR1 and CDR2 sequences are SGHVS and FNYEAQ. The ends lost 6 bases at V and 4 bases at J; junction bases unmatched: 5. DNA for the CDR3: TGTGCCAGCAGTAGTGGGGGGGGAGAGACCCAGTACTTC. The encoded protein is CASSSGGGETQYF.

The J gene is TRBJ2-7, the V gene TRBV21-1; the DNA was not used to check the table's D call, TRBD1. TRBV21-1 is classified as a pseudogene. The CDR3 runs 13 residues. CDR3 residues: CASSIDRGYEQYF. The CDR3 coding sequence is TGTGCCAGCAGCATTGACAGGGGCTACGAGCAGTACTTC.

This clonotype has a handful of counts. CDR3 residues: CASSLVQDSYNEQFF. CDR3 DNA: TGTGCCAGCAGCTTAGTGCAGGACAGTTACAATGAGCAGTTCTTC. The chain uses TRBV7-2 and TRBJ2-1, with TRBD1 as a possible D gene (6 bases). Germline CDR1 and CDR2: SGHTA and FQGNSA. The V and J ends lost 1 base and 4 bases respectively, with 11 bases between them. The length of the CDR3 is 15 residues.

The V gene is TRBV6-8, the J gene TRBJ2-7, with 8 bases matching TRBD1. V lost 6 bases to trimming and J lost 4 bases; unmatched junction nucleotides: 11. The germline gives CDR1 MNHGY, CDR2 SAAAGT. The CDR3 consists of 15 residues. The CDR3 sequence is CASSSTTGARYEQYF. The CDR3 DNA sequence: TGTGCCAGCAGCTCAACGACAGGGGCTAGATACGAGCAGTACTTC.

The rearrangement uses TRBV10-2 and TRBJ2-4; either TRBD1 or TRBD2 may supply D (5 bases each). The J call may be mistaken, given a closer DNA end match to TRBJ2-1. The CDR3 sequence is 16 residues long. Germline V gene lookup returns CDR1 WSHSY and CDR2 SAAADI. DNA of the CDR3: TGCGCCAGCAGTGAGATCGGGGAGAGGGGACACAATGAGCAGTTCTTC. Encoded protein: CASSEIGERGHNEQFF.

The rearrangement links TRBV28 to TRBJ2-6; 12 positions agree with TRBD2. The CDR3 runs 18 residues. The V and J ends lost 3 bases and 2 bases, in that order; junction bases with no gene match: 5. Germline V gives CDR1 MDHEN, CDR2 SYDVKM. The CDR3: CASSLTSGRSAGANVLTF. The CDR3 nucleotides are TGTGCCAGCAGTTTGACTAGCGGGAGATCAGCTGGGGCCAACGTCCTGACTTTC.

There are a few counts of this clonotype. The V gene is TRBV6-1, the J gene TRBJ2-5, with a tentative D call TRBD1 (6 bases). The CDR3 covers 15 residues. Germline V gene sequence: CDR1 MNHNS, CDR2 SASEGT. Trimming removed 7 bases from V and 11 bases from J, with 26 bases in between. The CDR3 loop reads CASKVNRATYNEQYF. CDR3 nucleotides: TGTGCCAGCAAAGTCAACAGGGCTACCTACAATGAGCAGTACTTC.

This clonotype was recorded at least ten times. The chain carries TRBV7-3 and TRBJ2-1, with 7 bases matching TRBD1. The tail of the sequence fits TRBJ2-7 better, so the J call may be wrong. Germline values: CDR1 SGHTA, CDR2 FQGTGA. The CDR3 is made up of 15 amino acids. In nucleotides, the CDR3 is TGTGCCAGCAGCCTGAATCCCGGGACAGCCTACGAGCAGTACTTC. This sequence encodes CASSLNPGTAYEQYF.

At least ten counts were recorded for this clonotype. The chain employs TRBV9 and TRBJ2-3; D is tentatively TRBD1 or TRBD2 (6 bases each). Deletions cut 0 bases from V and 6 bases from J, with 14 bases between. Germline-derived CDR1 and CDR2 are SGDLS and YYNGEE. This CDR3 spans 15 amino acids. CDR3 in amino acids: CASSVAGASQDTQYF. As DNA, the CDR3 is TGTGCCAGCAGCGTAGCGGGGGCGAGTCAGGATACGCAGTATTTT.

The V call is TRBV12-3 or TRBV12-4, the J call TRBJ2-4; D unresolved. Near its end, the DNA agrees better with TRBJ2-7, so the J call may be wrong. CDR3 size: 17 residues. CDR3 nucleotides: TGTGCCAGCAGTTTAGAAAGGCAGCTCCAAGAAAGATACGAGCAGTACTTC. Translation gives CASSLERQLQERYEQYF.

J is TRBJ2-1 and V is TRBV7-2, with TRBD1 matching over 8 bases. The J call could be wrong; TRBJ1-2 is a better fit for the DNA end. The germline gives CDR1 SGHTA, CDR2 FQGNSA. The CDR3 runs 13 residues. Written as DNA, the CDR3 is TGTGCCAGCAGCTTACAGGGGGCGAGAGGCTACACCTTC. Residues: CASSLQGARGYTF.